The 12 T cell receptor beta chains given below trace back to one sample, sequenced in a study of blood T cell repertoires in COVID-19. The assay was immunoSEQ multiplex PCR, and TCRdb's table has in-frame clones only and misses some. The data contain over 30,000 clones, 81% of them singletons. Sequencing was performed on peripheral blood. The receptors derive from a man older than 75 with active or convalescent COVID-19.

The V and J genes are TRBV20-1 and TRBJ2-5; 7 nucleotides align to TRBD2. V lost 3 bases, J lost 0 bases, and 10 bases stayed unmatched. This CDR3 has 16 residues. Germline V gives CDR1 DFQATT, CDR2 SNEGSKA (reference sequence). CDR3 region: CSASAGRGRYQETQYF. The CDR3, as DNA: TGCAGTGCTAGTGCTGGGCGGGGGAGGTACCAAGAGACCCAGTACTTC.

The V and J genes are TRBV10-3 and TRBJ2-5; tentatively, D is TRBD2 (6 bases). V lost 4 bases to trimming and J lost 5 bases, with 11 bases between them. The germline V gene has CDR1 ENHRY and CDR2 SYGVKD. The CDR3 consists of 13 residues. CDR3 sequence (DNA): TGTGCCATCAGTGGAGGAGGGAGTGAGACCCAGTACTTC. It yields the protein CAISGGGSETQYF.

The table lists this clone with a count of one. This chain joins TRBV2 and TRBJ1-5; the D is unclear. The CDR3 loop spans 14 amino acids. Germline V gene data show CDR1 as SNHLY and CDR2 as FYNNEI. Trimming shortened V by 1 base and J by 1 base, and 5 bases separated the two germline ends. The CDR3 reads CASSEGQSNQPQHF. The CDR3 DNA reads TGTGCCAGCAGTGAAGGGCAGAGCAATCAGCCCCAGCATTTT.

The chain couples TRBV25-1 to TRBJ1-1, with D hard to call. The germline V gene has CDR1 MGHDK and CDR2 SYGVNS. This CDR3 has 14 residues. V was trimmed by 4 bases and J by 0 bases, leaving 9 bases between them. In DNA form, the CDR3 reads TGTGCCAGCAGTGGGAACACTATGAACACTGAAGCTTTCTTT. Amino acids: CASSGNTMNTEAFF. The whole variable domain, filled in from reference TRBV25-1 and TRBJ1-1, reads EADIYQTPRYLVIGTGKKITLECSQTMGHDKMYWYQQDPGMELHLIHYSYGVNSTEKGDLSSESTVSRIRTEHFPLTLESARPSHTSQYLCASSGNTMNTEAFFGQGTRLTVV.

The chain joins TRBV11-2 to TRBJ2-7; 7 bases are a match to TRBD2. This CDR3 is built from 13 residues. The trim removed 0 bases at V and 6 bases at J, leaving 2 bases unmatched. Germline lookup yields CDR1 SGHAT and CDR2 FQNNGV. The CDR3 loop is CASSLDREGEQYF. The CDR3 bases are TGTGCCAGCAGCTTAGACAGGGAGGGCGAGCAGTACTTC.

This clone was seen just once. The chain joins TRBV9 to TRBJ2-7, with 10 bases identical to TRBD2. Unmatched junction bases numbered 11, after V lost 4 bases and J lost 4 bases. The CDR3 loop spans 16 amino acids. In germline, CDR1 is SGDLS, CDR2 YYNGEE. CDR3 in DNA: TGTGCCAGCAGCCCCAACCGACTAGCGGGCGAATACGAGCAGTACTTC. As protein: CASSPNRLAGEYEQYF.

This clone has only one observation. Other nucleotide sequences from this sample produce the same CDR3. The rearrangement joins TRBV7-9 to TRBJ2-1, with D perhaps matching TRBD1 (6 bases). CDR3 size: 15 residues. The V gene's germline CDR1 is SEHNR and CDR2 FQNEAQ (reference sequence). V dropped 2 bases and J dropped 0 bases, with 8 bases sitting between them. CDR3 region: CASSLSDSSYNEQFF. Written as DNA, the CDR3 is TGTGCCAGCAGCTTATCGGACAGCTCCTACAATGAGCAGTTCTTC.

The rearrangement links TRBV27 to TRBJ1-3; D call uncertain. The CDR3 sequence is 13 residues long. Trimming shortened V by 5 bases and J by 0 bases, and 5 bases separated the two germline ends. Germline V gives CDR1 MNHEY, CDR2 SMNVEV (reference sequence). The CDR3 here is CASSMASGNTIYF. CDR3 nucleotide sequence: TGTGCCAGCAGTATGGCCTCTGGAAACACCATATATTTT.

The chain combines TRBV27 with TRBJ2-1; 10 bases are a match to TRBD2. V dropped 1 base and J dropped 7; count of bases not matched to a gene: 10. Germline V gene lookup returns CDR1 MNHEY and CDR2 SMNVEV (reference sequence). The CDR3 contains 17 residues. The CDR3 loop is CASSLFPLAGDRNEQFF. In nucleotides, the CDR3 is TGTGCCAGCAGTTTATTTCCTCTAGCGGGAGACAGAAATGAGCAGTTCTTC.

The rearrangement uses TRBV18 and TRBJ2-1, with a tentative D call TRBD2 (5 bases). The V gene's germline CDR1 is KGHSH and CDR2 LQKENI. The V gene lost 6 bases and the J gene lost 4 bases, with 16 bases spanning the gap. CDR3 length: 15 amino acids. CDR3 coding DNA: TGTGCCAGCTCCCCAGGACGGGGAACTTACAATGAGCAGTTCTTC. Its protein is CASSPGRGTYNEQFF.

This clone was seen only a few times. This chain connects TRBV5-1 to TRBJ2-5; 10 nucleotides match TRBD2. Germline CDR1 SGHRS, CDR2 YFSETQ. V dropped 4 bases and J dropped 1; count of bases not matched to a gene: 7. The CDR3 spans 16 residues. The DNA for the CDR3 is TGCGCCAGCAGCCTATATAGCGGGGGGAGCCAAGAGACCCAGTACTTC. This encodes CASSLYSGGSQETQYF.

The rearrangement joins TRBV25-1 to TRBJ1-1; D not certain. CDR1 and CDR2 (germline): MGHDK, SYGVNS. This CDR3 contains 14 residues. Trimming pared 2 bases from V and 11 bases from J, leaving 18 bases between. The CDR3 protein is CASSEMGHHLEAFF. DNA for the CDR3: TGTGCCAGCAGTGAAATGGGTCACCACCTGGAGGCTTTCTTT.